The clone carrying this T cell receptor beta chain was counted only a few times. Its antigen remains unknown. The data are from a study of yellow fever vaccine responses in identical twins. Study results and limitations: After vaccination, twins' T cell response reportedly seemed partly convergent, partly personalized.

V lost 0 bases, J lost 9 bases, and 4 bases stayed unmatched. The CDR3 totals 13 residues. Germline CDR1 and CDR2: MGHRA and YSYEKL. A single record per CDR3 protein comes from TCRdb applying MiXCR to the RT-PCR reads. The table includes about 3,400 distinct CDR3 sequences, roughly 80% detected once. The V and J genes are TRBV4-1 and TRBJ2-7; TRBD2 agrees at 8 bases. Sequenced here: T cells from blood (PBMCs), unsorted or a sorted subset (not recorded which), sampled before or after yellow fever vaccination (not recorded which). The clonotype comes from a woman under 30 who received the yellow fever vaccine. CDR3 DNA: TGCGCCAGCAGCCAAGATATAAGCGGGGGGCAGTACTTC. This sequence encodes CASSQDISGGQYF.